Below are 9 T cell receptor beta chains sequenced from a single sample in a study of blood T cells in healthy people across ages. A J-beta primer mix and a sample-barcoded 5' primer were used in a second PCR of roughly 7 to 12 cycles. TCRdb reprocessed the 5' RACE reads with MiXCR, giving one entry per CDR3 protein. The profile shows about 1.4 million distinct CDR3 sequences, 59% of them singletons. The sequenced sample was blood. These receptors were taken from a man aged 18-30 years in good health.

The J gene is TRBJ2-5, the V gene TRBV14; a possible D gene is TRBD1 (6 bases). TRBJ2-7 explains the end of the DNA better; the J call may be wrong. CDR1 is SGHDN and CDR2 is FVKESK in the germline V gene. This CDR3 is built from 12 residues. The CDR3 sequence is CASSQVDSEQYF. CDR3 coding DNA: TGTGCCAGCAGCCAGGTGGACAGCGAGCAGTACTTC.

This clonotype was seen a handful of times. The chain recombines TRBV5-1 with TRBJ1-1; TRBD1 matches at 8 bases. Unmatched junction bases numbered 6, after V lost 2 bases and J lost 3 bases. The CDR3 consists of 15 residues. Germline CDR1 reads SGHRS; CDR2 reads YFSETQ. In DNA form, the CDR3 reads TGCGCCAGCAGCTTAGGCAACAGGGGGTACACTGAAGCTTTCTTT. It encodes CASSLGNRGYTEAFF.

As regards this clonotype: At one boundary the junction diverges from the germline segment, which might be a read error. This rearrangement joins TRBV7-7 to TRBJ2-5, with a weak D call TRBD1 (5 bases). The CDR3 consists of 13 residues. Germline CDR1 SSHAT, CDR2 FNYEAQ (reference sequence). The CDR3 nucleotides read TGTGCTAGCAGCGCCGGACACAAAGAGACCCAGTACTTC. Amino acids: CASSAGHKETQYF.

The J gene is TRBJ2-1, the V gene TRBV7-8; D not certain. This CDR3 has 13 residues. Trimming pared 5 bases from V and 8 bases from J, leaving 13 bases between. CDR1 is SGHVS and CDR2 is FQNEAQ in the germline V gene. CDR3 region: CASSASWTDEQFF. The CDR3 DNA reads as TGTGCCAGCAGCGCCAGTTGGACGGATGAGCAGTTCTTC.

This clonotype was picked up a small number of times. This chain uses TRBV4-1 with TRBJ1-2; TRBD1 aligns across 10 bases. The CDR3 loop spans 16 amino acids. The J segment lost 8 bases and the V segment lost 3 bases, leaving 12 bases of the junction unmatched. Germline CDR1 is MGHRA and CDR2 is YSYEKL. CDR3 nucleotide sequence: TGCGCCAGCAGCCAGCACTTAGGGGACAGGGGTAAGGGCTACACCTTC. Encoded protein: CASSQHLGDRGKGYTF.

The sample holds a few counts of this clonotype. This chain links TRBV12-3 or TRBV12-4 with TRBJ2-1; 10 bases match TRBD2. The trim removed 5 bases at V and 3 bases at J, leaving 16 bases unmatched. CDR3 size: 19 residues. This chain's CDR3 is CASSPAREREGLVYNEQFF. The CDR3 DNA is TGTGCCAGCAGTCCTGCCCGTGAGCGGGAGGGCCTGGTCTACAATGAGCAGTTCTTC.

The table lists this clonotype with a few counts. The chain employs TRBV20-1 and TRBJ2-7; possibly TRBD1 or TRBD2 for D (6 bases each). Germline-derived CDR1 and CDR2 are DFQATT and SNEGSKA (reference sequence). The length of the CDR3 is 16 residues. Trimming pared 0 bases from V and 1 base from J, leaving 16 bases between. The CDR3 region has the DNA TGCAGTGCTAGAGAGGGGGGCCCAGACAGGTCCTACGAGCAGTACTTC. This codes for CSAREGGPDRSYEQYF.

The chain employs TRBV6-1 and TRBJ2-7, with 7 bases fitting TRBD2. Germline CDR1 reads MNHNS; CDR2 reads SASEGT. The junction had 8 bases not matched to a gene; V was cut back by 3 bases and J by 3 bases. The length of the CDR3 is 15 residues. The CDR3 protein is CASSDVGRFIYEQYF. The CDR3 DNA reads as TGTGCCAGCAGTGATGTCGGGAGGTTCATCTACGAGCAGTACTTC.

This rearrangement joins TRBV2 to TRBJ2-3, with TRBD2 matching 11 bases. The CDR3 length is 15 residues. V lost 3 bases and J lost 6; bases outside the gene matches: 5. The germline V gene encodes CDR1 SNHLY and CDR2 FYNNEI. In DNA form, the CDR3 reads TGTGCCAGCAGTGACCTACTAGCGGGAGACGATACGCAGTATTTT. Translation: CASSDLLAGDDTQYF.